Sequencing of this TCR beta chain was carried out in a study of human T cells and chemical hapten exposure (dated by TCRdb to about 2021). Some background on the complete study: For sensitization, 2% DPC in acetone was applied to an approximately 2 cm by approximately 2 cm area of upper inner arm skin. This study followed changes in the peripheral blood TCR repertoire in vivo during primary and secondary sensitization of alopecia patients to the hapten diphenylcyclopropenone (DPC). Libraries were pooled for sequencing, and variation in per-sample TCR yields was attributed mainly to small differences in library volumes within the pool. Blood for TCR sequencing was provided by twenty-nine alopecia patients at one to four time points (pre-sensitization, 2, 6 and 24 weeks). From each blood RNA sample, both TCR alpha and TCR beta chains were sequenced. Blood was sampled from patients pre-sensitization (week 0) and at 2, 6 and about 24 weeks after DPC sensitization. The mostly female patient cohort included alopecia areata with under or over 50% scalp involvement, alopecia totalis and alopecia universalis. Patch tests used Finn chambers with 0.01% DPC on the upper back, scored after 6 days by International Contact Dermatitis Research Group standards. Throughout the study period of 20 to 30 weeks, patients also received therapeutic DPC doses to the scalp every week.

The time point label, as the study defines it: pre-sensitization, week 0. The treatment or condition label, read with the paper, signifies: therapeutic diphenylcyclopropenone sensitization with weekly scalp DPC. Unfractionated whole blood was collected in Tempus Blood RNA tubes, and total RNA was extracted from that blood. At every patch-test visit, the blood draw took place before the patch test was put on. Patients were eligible if aged 18 to 70, diagnosed with alopecia and judged suitable for DPC therapy, and pregnant patients were excluded. Note on this clonotype: There is no known antigen for this receptor. No quality values exist for individual bases; no much larger clone is one base distant.

The CDR3 numbers 12 residues from cysteine through phenylalanine. Only CDR3 DNA remains: 36 bases, in frame from the first base. V is cut by 3 bases and J by 2 bases, and the space between the germline ends is 3 bases. The germline V gene (reference sequence) yields LNHNV for CDR1 and YYDKDF for CDR2. The library was obtained by RACE. Sequencing took place on a NextSeq 500. During library preparation, unique molecular identifiers were attached to individual cDNA molecules so that TCRs could be counted quantitatively and reproducibly. In the paper's pipeline: Samples had a median of approximately 96,000 TCRs, with a range from roughly 23,224 to 750,000. The Decombinator software suite was used to annotate V, J and CDR3 in the TCR reads. To make PS versus PT1 abundance plots, every sample was subsampled to the same number of TCRs (28,000). Expanded TCRs were defined as absent before sensitization and observed at least eight times at the 2-week time point. TCRdb passed the public sequencing reads through fastp at Q25 and MiXCR, retaining productive beta sequences. Each entry merges the rows of one CDR3 protein and shows their most common DNA and genes. TCRdb, not the authors, supplied the V and J calls. The sample table records under 40,000 distinct CDR3 sequences; about 12% of these occur just once. The ten biggest clones cover roughly 1.9% of the sample.

Study-level results and caveats: Compared with pre-sensitization or healthy control sets, expanded TCRs formed significantly more large CDR3 similarity clusters, which is consistent with antigen-driven responses. Repeated subsampling changed both the strength of the expansion versus patch-test correlation and the threshold at which that correlation became significant. Because every patient had alopecia, a presumed autoimmune disease, the patients' immune response might differ from that of healthy individuals. Patch test score correlated positively with the number of PT1 expanded TCRs, reaching significance at thresholds 8, 16 and 32 but not at 4. DPC sensitization did not change the number of TCRs with a frequency above 1 in 1000, and there was no evidence of changes in global repertoire structure.

This sequence was found in a woman in her thirties or forties with alopecia areata. Some clones in this sample may be carry-over from other donors' samples. The rearrangement joined TRBV15 to TRBJ2-3; no D segment can be confidently identified. The sequencing here drew on whole blood, taken in connection with sensitization to the hapten diphenylcyclopropenone (DPC). The CDR3 has the sequence CATSRDTDTQYF. The nucleotide sequence reads as follows: TGTGCCACCAGCAGGGACACAGATACGCAGTATTTT.